The clone carrying this TCR beta chain was counted many times. Its antigen is not identified. V lost 7 bases to trimming and J lost 4 bases; unmatched junction nucleotides: 8. The CDR3 has 13 residues. Germline V gene data show CDR1 as GTSNPN and CDR2 as SVGIG (reference sequence). These data belong to a study of breast tumors, draining lymph nodes, adjacent tissues. Study-level findings and limits: Tumor repertoires ranked between lymph nodes and nontumor tissue in diversity, with V and J gene preferences.

The lymph nodes were axillary draining lymph nodes from breast cancer patients. TCRdb itself ran the multiplex PCR reads through MiXCR, one entry per CDR3 protein. The table includes some 120,000 distinct CDR3 sequences, about 20% detected once. The V and J genes are TRBV30 and TRBJ1-2, with 8 bases that match TRBD1. This clonotype originated in a female donor with breast cancer. Some clones in this sample may be carry-over from other donors' samples. The sample comprised axillary lymph node tissue. The CDR3 DNA follows: TGTGCCTCCCCGACAGGGGCAGGCTATGGCTACACCTTC. Protein: CASPTGAGYGYTF. The full variable domain, rest sourced from reference TRBV30 and TRBJ1-2, is SQTIHQWPATLVQPVGSPLSLECTVEGTSNPNLYWYRQAAGRGLQLLFYSVGIGQISSEVPQNLSASRPQDRQFILSSKKLLLSDSGFYLCASPTGAGYGYTFGSGTRLTVV.